This T cell receptor (beta chain) is from a study of blood T cell repertoires in COVID-19. Libraries were prepared by immunoSEQ multiplex PCR; TCRdb keeps only in-frame clonotypes and omits some of them. The top ten hold 5.1% of the sample, which has over 200,000 clones, 65% to 90% seen once. CDR1 is SGHVS, CDR2 FQNEAQ, per germline. The V and J ends lost 5 bases and 1 base, in that order; junction bases with no gene match: 14. This CDR3 is 17 amino acids long. The chain joins TRBV7-8 to TRBJ2-7; 7 bases align to TRBD1. The receptor comes from a human donor in a cohort sampled during active COVID-19. The sequencing sample was made of peripheral blood. The DNA for the CDR3 is TGTGCCAGCAGCCCAGGATCAACCGGGACAGCTTCCTACGAGCAGTACTTC. Its translation is CASSPGSTGTASYEQYF.